Following are 19 T cell receptor beta chains from one sample sequenced in a study of blood T cell repertoires in COVID-19. Data came from immunoSEQ multiplex PCR; TCRdb stores just in-frame clones and leaves some out. The profile covers 270,000 or so clones, with approximately 90% appearing a single time and about 4.2% taken by the ten largest. Source material: peripheral blood. These receptors were collected from a man aged 40-50 years with acute or convalescent COVID-19.

The V call is TRBV20-1, the J call TRBJ1-1, with D unclear. V lost 3 bases and J lost 6, with 8 bases in between. CDR1 and CDR2 (germline): DFQATT, SNEGSKA (reference sequence). The CDR3 loop spans 11 amino acids. The CDR3 is CSASGSAEAFF. The CDR3 DNA reads TGCAGTGCTAGCGGGTCCGCTGAAGCTTTCTTT.

This clone was observed a few times. CDR3 coding DNA: TGTGCCAGCAGCGTAGACAGAAATCAGCCCCAGCATTTT. Amino acids: CASSVDRNQPQHF. This rearrangement joins TRBV7-3 to TRBJ1-5, with D maybe TRBD1 (5 bases). V was shortened by 5 bases and J by 4 bases, with 9 bases between the two germline ends. Germline V gives CDR1 SGHTA, CDR2 FQGTGA. This CDR3 has 13 residues. Combining the CDR3 with reference TRBV7-3 and TRBJ1-5 gives the whole variable domain GAGVSQTPSNKVTEKGKYVELRCDPISGHTALYWYRQSLGQGPEFLIYFQGTGAADDSGLPNDRFFAVRPEGSVSTLKIQRTERGDSAVYLCASSVDRNQPQHFGDGTRLSIL.

V and J are TRBV12-3 or TRBV12-4 and TRBJ1-2; D gene unclear. This CDR3 is built from 11 residues. V lost 4 bases, J lost 8 bases, and 8 bases lay in between. CDR3 region: CASSSLGGYTF. CDR3 sequence (DNA): TGTGCCAGCAGTTCCCTGGGCGGCTACACCTTC.

V usage is TRBV30 and J usage is TRBJ2-7; 7 positions agree with TRBD1. The V gene end was trimmed by 3 bases and the J gene end by 0 bases; junction bases not matched to a gene: 2. CDR3 size: 13 residues. CDR1 is GTSNPN, CDR2 SVGIG, per germline (reference sequence). The CDR3 coding sequence is TGTGCCTGGAGCTCAGGGGGCTCCTACGAGCAGTACTTC. Protein product: CAWSSGGSYEQYF.

The rearrangement joins TRBV6-5 to TRBJ2-7, with 12 bases identical to TRBD1. After removal of 8 bases from V and 2 bases from J, the junction contained 7 bases not matched to a gene. The CDR3 contains 15 residues. Germline CDR1 and CDR2: MNHEY and SVGAGI. The DNA of the CDR3 is TGTGCCAGCGGGGGGACAGGGGGCGCGACCTACGAGCAGTACTTC. This translates into CASGGTGGATYEQYF.

This clone occurred a few times. The chain has TRBV2 and TRBJ1-3, with D hard to call. V was clipped by 1 base and J by 0 bases, with 7 bases between them. CDR3 size: 15 residues. CDR1 is SNHLY, CDR2 FYNNEI, per germline. CDR3 residues: CASSEETRSGNTIYF. For the CDR3, the DNA is TGTGCCAGCAGTGAAGAAACACGCTCTGGAAACACCATATATTTT.

The J gene is TRBJ2-1, the V gene TRBV19; the D is unclear. This CDR3 is 13 amino acids long. Trimming removed 5 bases from V and 10 bases from J, with 15 bases in between. In germline, CDR1 is LNHDA, CDR2 SQIVND (reference sequence). CDR3 nucleotide sequence: TGTGCCAGTAGTTTTGGCCAGCGTGGGGAGCAGTTCTTC. It encodes CASSFGQRGEQFF.

V gene TRBV3-1 (or the pseudogene TRBV3-2) combines with J gene TRBJ2-7, with a tentative D call TRBD1 (6 bases). The CDR3 consists of 14 residues. Trimming took 4 bases from V and 2 from J, leaving 12 bases between them. Looked up from germline, CDR1 is LGHDT and CDR2 is YNNKEL (reference sequence). The CDR3 DNA reads TGTGCCAGCAGCCGCCGCCAGGGGCCCTACGAGCAGTACTTC. Protein sequence: CASSRRQGPYEQYF.

The rearrangement uses TRBV5-4 and TRBJ1-6, with TRBD1 as a possible D gene (5 bases). V lost 4 bases and J 7 bases, leaving 15 bases between the germline ends. Germline CDR1 is SGHNT and CDR2 is YYREEE (reference sequence). The CDR3 has 15 residues. The CDR3 sequence is CASSRGGGENSPLHF. DNA for the CDR3: TGTGCCAGCAGCCGGGGAGGAGGGGAAAATTCACCCCTCCACTTT.

V usage is TRBV18 and J usage is TRBJ1-3; D is possibly TRBD1 (5 bases). The germline CDR1 and CDR2 sequences are KGHSH and LQKENI. The CDR3 has 16 amino acids. The germline V and J ends were trimmed by 2 bases and 0 bases, with 11 bases remaining between them. CDR3 amino acids: CASSPVRAGSGNTIYF. The CDR3 nucleotides are TGTGCCAGCTCACCAGTCAGGGCTGGCTCTGGAAACACCATATATTTT.

V usage is TRBV5-4 and J usage is TRBJ2-3; unclear D gene. V lost 0 bases, J lost 1 base, and 6 bases lay in between. The CDR3 has 14 residues. The germline CDR1 and CDR2 sequences are SGHNT and YYREEE (reference sequence). The CDR3 coding sequence is TGTGCCAGCAGCTTGGATCGCGGCACAGATACGCAGTATTTT. It codes for CASSLDRGTDTQYF.

In this sample, this clone turned up once. The chain carries TRBV5-1 and TRBJ2-5; 8 bases line up with TRBD2. The germline CDR1 and CDR2 sequences are SGHRS and YFSETQ. This CDR3 spans 14 amino acids. After removal of 4 bases from V and 4 bases from J, the junction contained 6 bases not matched to a gene. CDR3 coding DNA: TGCGCCAGCAGCACGGGGGGGCCGGGAGAGACCCAGTACTTC. Translation gives CASSTGGPGETQYF.

The CDR3 loop is CASSSRQGSGYTF. The CDR3 DNA reads as TGTGCCAGCAGCTCCCGACAGGGTAGTGGCTACACCTTC. The V gene is TRBV7-9, the J gene TRBJ1-2, with 7 bases matching TRBD1. The trim removed 4 bases at V and 7 bases at J, leaving 6 bases unmatched. This CDR3 spans 13 amino acids. The germline V gene has CDR1 SEHNR and CDR2 FQNEAQ (reference sequence).

The chain is built from TRBV2 and TRBJ1-6, with 7 nucleotides matching TRBD1. V dropped 7 bases and J dropped 9; count of bases not matched to a gene: 3. The V gene's germline CDR1 is SNHLY and CDR2 FYNNEI. CDR3 length equals 12 residues. The CDR3 protein is CASTTGSSPLHF. The CDR3, as DNA: TGTGCCAGCACGACAGGGTCTTCACCCCTCCACTTT.

The V gene is TRBV11-2, the J gene TRBJ2-2; D is undetermined. The V gene's germline CDR1 is SGHAT and CDR2 FQNNGV. The V end was cut by 5 bases, the J end by 1 base, with 8 bases between. The CDR3 extends over 14 amino acids. This CDR3 reads CASSDDMNTGELFF. The CDR3 nucleotides read TGTGCCAGCAGCGACGACATGAACACCGGGGAGCTGTTTTTT.

The CDR3 sequence is CASSLRLDNEQFF. In DNA form, the CDR3 reads TGTGCCAGCAGCCTCAGACTGGACAATGAGCAGTTCTTC. This chain joins TRBV3-1 (or the pseudogene TRBV3-2) and TRBJ2-1; D remains unclear. The germline CDR1 and CDR2 sequences are LGHDT and YNNKEL (reference sequence). V was pared by 4 bases and J by 5 bases, with 9 bases between. The CDR3 contains 13 residues.

This clone has just one count. The rearrangement uses TRBV12-3 or TRBV12-4 and TRBJ1-2, with D maybe TRBD1 (5 bases). The CDR3 has 12 residues. Trimming removed 2 bases from V and 4 bases from J, with 5 bases in between. The CDR3 DNA reads TGTGCCAGCAGTTTAAGGGGCTATGGCTACACCTTC. Its translation: CASSLRGYGYTF.

V gene TRBV4-1 combines with J gene TRBJ1-5; 7 bases map to TRBD1. Germline lookup yields CDR1 MGHRA and CDR2 YSYEKL. The CDR3 has 19 amino acids. V was pared by 3 bases and J by 4 bases, with 18 bases of the junction left unmatched. The CDR3, as DNA: TGCGCCAGCAGCCACGAAAGCGCAATAGGGACAGCCGATAATCAGCCCCAGCATTTT. This translates into CASSHESAIGTADNQPQHF.

The rearrangement joins TRBV7-2 to TRBJ2-7; a weak D match, TRBD2 (6 bases). Germline V gives CDR1 SGHTA, CDR2 FQGNSA. The CDR3 is 16 amino acids. Trimming cost V 7 bases and J 1 base, with 20 bases left between them. CDR3 bases: TGTGCCAGCACCCTGGGGTCCGGGGGAGTATCCTACGAGCAGTACTTC. Amino acid sequence: CASTLGSGGVSYEQYF.